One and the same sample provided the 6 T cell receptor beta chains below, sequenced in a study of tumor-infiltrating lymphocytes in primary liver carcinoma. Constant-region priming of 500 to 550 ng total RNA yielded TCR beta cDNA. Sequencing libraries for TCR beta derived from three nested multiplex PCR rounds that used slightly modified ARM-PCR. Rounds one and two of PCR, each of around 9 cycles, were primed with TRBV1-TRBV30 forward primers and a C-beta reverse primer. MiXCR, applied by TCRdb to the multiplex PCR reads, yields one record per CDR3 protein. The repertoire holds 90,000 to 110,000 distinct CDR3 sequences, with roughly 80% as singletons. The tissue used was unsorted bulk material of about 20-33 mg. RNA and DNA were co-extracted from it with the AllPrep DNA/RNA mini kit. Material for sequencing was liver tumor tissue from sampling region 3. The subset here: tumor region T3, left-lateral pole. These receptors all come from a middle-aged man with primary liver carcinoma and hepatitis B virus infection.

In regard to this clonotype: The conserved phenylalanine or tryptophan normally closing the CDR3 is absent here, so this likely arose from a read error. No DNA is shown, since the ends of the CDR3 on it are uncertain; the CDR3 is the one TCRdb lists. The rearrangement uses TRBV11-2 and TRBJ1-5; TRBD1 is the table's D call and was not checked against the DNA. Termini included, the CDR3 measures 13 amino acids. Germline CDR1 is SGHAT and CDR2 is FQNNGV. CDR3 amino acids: CTSGQGPREPQHI.

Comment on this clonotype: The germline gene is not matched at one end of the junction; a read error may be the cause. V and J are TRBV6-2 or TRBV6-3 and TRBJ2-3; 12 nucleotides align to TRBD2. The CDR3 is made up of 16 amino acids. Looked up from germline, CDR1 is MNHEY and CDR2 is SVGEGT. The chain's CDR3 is CGSNYLAGGPTDTQYF. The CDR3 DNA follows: TGTGGCAGCAATTATCTAGCGGGAGGGCCGACAGATACGCAGTATTTT.

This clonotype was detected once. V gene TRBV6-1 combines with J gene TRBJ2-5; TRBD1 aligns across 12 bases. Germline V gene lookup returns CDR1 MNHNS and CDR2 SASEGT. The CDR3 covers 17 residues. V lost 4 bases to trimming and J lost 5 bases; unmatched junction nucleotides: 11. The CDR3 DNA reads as TGTGCCAGCAGTGGAGCCCTAGGGACAGGGGGCCGTGAGACCCAGTACTTC. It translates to CASSGALGTGGRETQYF.

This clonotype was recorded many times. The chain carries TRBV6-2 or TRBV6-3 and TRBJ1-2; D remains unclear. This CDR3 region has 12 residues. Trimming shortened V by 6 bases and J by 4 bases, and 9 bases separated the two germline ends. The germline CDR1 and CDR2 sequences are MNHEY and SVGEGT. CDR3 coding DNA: TGTGCCAGCAGCCCAACAGCCTATGGCTACACCTTC. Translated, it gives CASSPTAYGYTF.

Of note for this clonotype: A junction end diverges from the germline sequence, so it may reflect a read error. CDR3 sequence reads: CASSFPTGVSTEDFF. Here the CDR3 DNA reads TGTGCCAGCAGCTTCCCGACAGGGGTGAGCACTGAAGATTTCTTT. The rearrangement uses TRBV7-9 and TRBJ1-1; 8 bases agree with TRBD1. This CDR3 is built from 15 residues. Germline CDR1 reads SEHNR; CDR2 reads FQNEAQ (reference sequence). Supplemented by reference TRBV7-9 and TRBJ1-1, the full variable domain reads DTGVSQNPRHKITKRGQNVTFRCDPISEHNRLYWYRQTLGQGPEFLTYFQNEAQLEKSRLLSDRFSAERPKGSFSTLEIQRTEQGDSAMYLCASSFPTGVSTEDFFGQGTRLTVV.

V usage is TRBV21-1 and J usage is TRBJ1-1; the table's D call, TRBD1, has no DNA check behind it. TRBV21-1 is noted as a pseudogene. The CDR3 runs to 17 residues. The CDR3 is CASSKGGPWGLIAEAFF. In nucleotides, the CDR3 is TGTGCCAGCAGCAAAGGGGGGCCATGGGGTTTAATCGCTGAAGCTTTCTTT.